This T cell receptor (beta chain) comes out of a study of T cell responses to AZD1222 COVID-19 vaccine. This clone has only one observation. Using immunoSEQ multiplex PCR, the repertoire was profiled, and TCRdb retains in-frame clones only, with some absent. The data show some 95,000 clones, 80% to 90% seen once. Trimming took 3 bases from V and 0 from J; bases not matched to a gene: 11. The CDR3 length is 17 residues. Germline V gene data show CDR1 as SGHRS and CDR2 as YFSETQ. Sequences were derived from peripheral blood, sampled on day 0 of AZD1222 vaccination. This TCR was recovered from an adult in good health. The chain is built from TRBV5-1 and TRBJ1-2; 7 bases align to TRBD1. The CDR3 loop reads CASSYEQGRVTNYGYTF. The CDR3 DNA is TGCGCCAGCAGCTACGAACAGGGGAGGGTTACTAACTATGGCTACACCTTC.